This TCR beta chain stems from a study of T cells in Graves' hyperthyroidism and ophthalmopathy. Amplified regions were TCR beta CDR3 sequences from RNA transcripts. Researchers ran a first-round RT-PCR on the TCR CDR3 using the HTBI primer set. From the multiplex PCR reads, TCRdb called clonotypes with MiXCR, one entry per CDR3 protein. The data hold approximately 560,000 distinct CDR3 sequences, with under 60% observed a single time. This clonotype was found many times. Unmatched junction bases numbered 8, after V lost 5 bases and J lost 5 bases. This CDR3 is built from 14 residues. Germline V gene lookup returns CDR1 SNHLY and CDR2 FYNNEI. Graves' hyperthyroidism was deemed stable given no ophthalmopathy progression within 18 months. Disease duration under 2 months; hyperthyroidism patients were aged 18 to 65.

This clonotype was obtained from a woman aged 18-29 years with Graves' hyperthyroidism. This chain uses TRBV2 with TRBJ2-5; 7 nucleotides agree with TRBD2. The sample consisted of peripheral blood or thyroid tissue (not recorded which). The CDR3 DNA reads TGTGCCAGCAGTCCTCTAACGGGAGGCGAGACCCAGTACTTC. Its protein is CASSPLTGGETQYF. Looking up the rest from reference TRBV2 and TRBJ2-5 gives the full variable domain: EPEVTQTPSHQVTQMGQEVILRCVPISNHLYFYWYRQILGQKVEFLVSFYNNEISEKSEIFDDQFSVERPDGSNFTLKIRSTKLEDSAMYFCASSPLTGGETQYFGPGTRLLVL.